The 21 T cell receptor beta chains given below trace back to one sample, sequenced in a study. Sequencing used immunoSEQ multiplex PCR; TCRdb keeps in-frame clones, though not all of them. The data contain about 68,000 clones, 85% to 95% of them singletons. The sequencing sample was made of PBMCs. Receptors were obtained from a man aged 35 to 55 with rheumatoid arthritis.

V usage is TRBV7-2 and J usage is TRBJ2-7; 7 bases line up with TRBD1. This CDR3 comprises 13 residues. J lost 2 bases, V lost 5 bases, and 3 bases had no gene match. Germline V gene sequence: CDR1 SGHTA, CDR2 FQGNSA. The CDR3 DNA sequence: TGTGCCAGCAGCGTCGACAGGGCCTACGAGCAGTACTTC. This gives the protein CASSVDRAYEQYF.

The chain employs TRBV6-5 and TRBJ1-5; D is unclear. Germline V gives CDR1 MNHEY, CDR2 SVGAGI. This CDR3 has 13 residues. The V end was cut by 6 bases, the J end by 4 bases, with 10 bases between. The chain's CDR3 is CASSRLGNQPQHF. The CDR3 coding sequence is TGTGCCAGCAGCCGTTTAGGAAATCAGCCCCAGCATTTT.

V and J are TRBV27 and TRBJ2-3, with D unclear. CDR3 length: 13 amino acids. CDR1 and CDR2 (germline): MNHEY, SMNVEV (reference sequence). V was trimmed by 2 bases and J by 4 bases, leaving 7 bases between them. In DNA form, the CDR3 reads TGTGCCAGCAGTTTAGGCCGTGCAGATACGCAGTATTTT. Translated: CASSLGRADTQYF.

The rearrangement uses TRBV3-1 (or the pseudogene TRBV3-2) and TRBJ1-2, with D possibly matching TRBD1 (6 bases). CDR3 size: 13 residues. The V gene lost 6 bases and the J gene lost 8 bases, with 16 bases spanning the gap. Germline-derived CDR1 and CDR2 are LGHDT and YNNKEL (reference sequence). DNA for the CDR3: TGTGCCAGCAGTCTGGGGGGCATCAGAGGCTACACCTTC. Translation: CASSLGGIRGYTF.

The V call is TRBV25-1, the J call TRBJ2-1; TRBD2 matches 7 bases. With V trimmed by 0 bases and J by 4 bases, 6 bases remained unmatched. Germline V gives CDR1 MGHDK, CDR2 SYGVNS. This CDR3 has 16 residues. CDR3 amino acids: CASSEYGSGSYNEQFF. Written as DNA, the CDR3 is TGTGCCAGCAGTGAATATGGTAGCGGGTCTTACAATGAGCAGTTCTTC.

The genes are TRBV5-1 and TRBJ1-1, with D possibly TRBD1 on 6 matching bases. Trimming cost V 0 bases and J 1 base, with 10 bases left between them. The CDR3 has 15 residues. Germline loops: CDR1 SGHRS, CDR2 YFSETQ. The DNA of the CDR3 is TGCGCCAGCAGCTTGGCGCCAGGGGAGAACACTGAAGCTTTCTTT. Amino acid sequence: CASSLAPGENTEAFF.

The CDR3 here is CSADSNQPQHF. As DNA, the CDR3 is TGCAGTGCTGATAGCAATCAGCCCCAGCATTTT. The V call is TRBV20-1, the J call TRBJ1-5; no clear D. Trimming shortened V by 5 bases and J by 0 bases, and 2 bases separated the two germline ends. The CDR3 runs to 11 residues. Per the germline V gene, CDR1 is DFQATT and CDR2 is SNEGSKA (reference sequence).

The chain carries TRBV3-1 (or the pseudogene TRBV3-2) and TRBJ2-2; D is unresolved. From germline, CDR1 is LGHDT and CDR2 YNNKEL (reference sequence). The CDR3 spans 16 residues. Deletions cut 5 bases from V and 1 base from J, with 14 bases between. The CDR3 DNA reads TGTGCCAGCAGCTACAAAAGGTCCCTGAACACCGGGGAGCTGTTTTTT. Residues: CASSYKRSLNTGELFF.

This clone was picked up one time. The chain has TRBV6-5 and TRBJ2-2, with TRBD1 matching 7 bases. V shed 6 bases and J 0 bases; nucleotides not matched to a gene: 1. The CDR3 is made up of 14 amino acids. The germline gives CDR1 MNHEY, CDR2 SVGAGI. The CDR3 reads CASRGTANTGELFF. Written as DNA, the CDR3 is TGTGCCAGCAGGGGGACAGCGAACACCGGGGAGCTGTTTTTT.

The rearrangement joins TRBV7-9 to TRBJ1-5; 9 bases are a match to TRBD1. Trimming took 5 bases from V and 5 from J; bases not matched to a gene: 7. The germline V gene has CDR1 SEHNR and CDR2 FQNEAQ (reference sequence). CDR3 length equals 15 residues. The CDR3 here is CASSMWTGVDQPQHF. The CDR3 bases are TGTGCCAGCAGCATGTGGACAGGGGTGGATCAGCCCCAGCATTTT.

The chain has TRBV25-1 and TRBJ1-6; 7 bases are a match to TRBD1. V shed 10 bases and J 4 bases; nucleotides not matched to a gene: 16. The CDR3 has 17 amino acids. Looked up from germline, CDR1 is MGHDK and CDR2 is SYGVNS. CDR3 coding DNA: TGTGCCACCCAAGCGGGTCCAGGGGGACATTATAATTCACCCCTCCACTTT. This gives the protein CATQAGPGGHYNSPLHF.

This chain uses TRBV19 with TRBJ2-7; 7 bases agree with TRBD1. Germline CDR1 LNHDA, CDR2 SQIVND (reference sequence). The CDR3 is made up of 13 amino acids. V trimming: 5 bases; J trimming: 2 bases; junction bases outside the gene matches: 3. The CDR3 here is CASSPGTAYEQYF. CDR3 in DNA: TGTGCCAGTAGTCCAGGGACAGCCTACGAGCAGTACTTC.

The chain carries TRBV7-8 and TRBJ2-1, with 9 bases lining up with TRBD2. J lost 4 bases, V lost 5 bases, and 9 bases had no gene match. The CDR3 totals 16 residues. Germline CDR1 and CDR2: SGHVS and FQNEAQ. CDR3 in DNA: TGTGCCAGCAGCCCAGCGACTAGCGGCAAATACAATGAGCAGTTCTTC. It yields the protein CASSPATSGKYNEQFF. Full variable domain (missing parts from reference TRBV7-8 and TRBJ2-1): GAGVSQSPRYKVAKRGQDVALRCDPISGHVSLFWYQQALGQGPEFLTYFQNEAQLDKSGLPSDRFFAERPEGSVSTLKIQRTQQEDSAVYLCASSPATSGKYNEQFFGPGTRLTVL.

The chain has TRBV24-1 and TRBJ2-7, with 7 positions matching TRBD1. CDR1 is KGHDR, CDR2 SFDVKD, per germline. V dropped 4 bases and J dropped 6; count of bases not matched to a gene: 5. The CDR3 contains 13 residues. CDR3 amino acids: CATSEEQGSEQYF. CDR3 DNA sequence: TGTGCCACCAGTGAAGAACAGGGGAGCGAGCAGTACTTC.

The genes are TRBV5-1 and TRBJ1-1, with D maybe TRBD1 (5 bases). CDR3 length: 15 amino acids. V was shortened by 4 bases and J by 2 bases, with 15 bases between the two germline ends. Germline-derived CDR1 and CDR2 are SGHRS and YFSETQ. CDR3 protein: CASSKSEGRNTEAFF. Here the CDR3 DNA reads TGCGCCAGCAGCAAAAGCGAGGGGCGCAACACTGAAGCTTTCTTT.

This chain connects TRBV5-4 to TRBJ1-1; D is unresolved. Germline loops: CDR1 SGHNT, CDR2 YYREEE (reference sequence). V shed 5 bases and J shed 1 base, with 3 bases lying between them. CDR3 length: 11 residues. The CDR3 DNA sequence: TGTGCCAGCAGTCAGAACACTGAAGCTTTCTTT. Encoded protein: CASSQNTEAFF.

The chain couples TRBV11-2 to TRBJ1-5; D may be TRBD1 (6 bases). The CDR3 consists of 14 residues. Trimming pared 5 bases from V and 5 bases from J, leaving 13 bases between. Germline V gene data show CDR1 as SGHAT and CDR2 as FQNNGV. The chain's CDR3 is CASSPGQRHQPQHF. CDR3 nucleotides: TGTGCCAGCAGCCCGGGACAACGACATCAGCCCCAGCATTTT.

V is TRBV15 and J is TRBJ1-1; D is uncertain. V lost 4 bases and J 3 bases, leaving 18 bases between the germline ends. This CDR3 is built from 16 residues. Germline V gene sequence: CDR1 LNHNV, CDR2 YYDKDF (reference sequence). The CDR3 protein is CATSTLSQMGYTEAFF. For the CDR3, the DNA is TGTGCCACCAGCACTCTAAGCCAAATGGGGTACACTGAAGCTTTCTTT.

The chain joins TRBV7-6 to TRBJ2-7; the D gene is possibly TRBD1 (5 bases). This CDR3 region has 13 residues. The germline gives CDR1 SGHVS, CDR2 FNYEAQ. V was trimmed by 0 bases and J by 6 bases, leaving 9 bases between them. Here the CDR3 reads CASSLAWGGEQYF. CDR3 nucleotides: TGTGCCAGCAGCTTAGCCTGGGGCGGCGAGCAGTACTTC.

Here the CDR3 DNA reads TGTGCCAGCGGGACAGGTAGCAATCAGCCCCAGCATTTT. Its translation is CASGTGSNQPQHF. The chain links TRBV7-8 to TRBJ1-5; 8 bases are shared with TRBD1. Germline CDR1 is SGHVS and CDR2 is FQNEAQ. The V segment lost 8 bases and the J segment 0 bases; nucleotides outside the gene matches: 0. The CDR3 consists of 13 residues.

The J gene is TRBJ2-1, the V gene TRBV19; 8 bases agree with TRBD2. J gave up 3 bases and V 6 bases, and 4 bases lay outside the gene matches. CDR3 length: 14 residues. CDR1 and CDR2 (germline): LNHDA, SQIVND (reference sequence). In DNA form, the CDR3 reads TGTGCCAGTAGAGGACTAGCAGACTACAATGAGCAGTTCTTC. Protein product: CASRGLADYNEQFF. Supplemented by reference TRBV19 and TRBJ2-1, the full variable domain reads DGGITQSPKYLFRKEGQNVTLSCEQNLNHDAMYWYRQDPGQGLRLIYYSQIVNDFQKGDIAEGYSVSREKKESFPLTVTSAQKNPTAFYLCASRGLADYNEQFFGPGTRLTVL.